The sequence of this T cell receptor (beta chain) was determined in a study of blood T cell repertoires in COVID-19. The wider study: Acute and convalescent COVID-19 samples came from the United States, Italy and Spain. Sample material is recorded as cDNA or gDNA derived from T cells, B-cell-depleted T cells, or PBMCs.

CDR3 length equals 14 residues. Germline-derived CDR1 and CDR2 are SGHTA and FQGNSA. V gave up 3 bases and J gave up 9 bases, with 15 bases separating them. Libraries were prepared by immunoSEQ multiplex PCR; TCRdb keeps only in-frame clonotypes and omits some of them. The profile shows about 160,000 clones, roughly 80% of them singletons. This clone appeared a single time. The clonotype comes from a woman in her 40s with acute COVID-19. The J gene is TRBJ2-1, the V gene TRBV7-2; possible D gene TRBD2, 5 bases. Sequencing was carried out using PBMCs or T cells enriched from blood (not recorded which). The CDR3 DNA follows: TGTGCCAGCAGCTTGAGCCGGGAAGCCATTGAGCAGTTCTTC. Translating it yields CASSLSREAIEQFF.